The 24 T cell receptor beta chains in this list originate from one sample, sequenced in a study of blood T cell repertoires in COVID-19. The protocol was immunoSEQ multiplex PCR, while the TCRdb copy is restricted to in-frame clones and leaves out a portion. The table lists about 69,000 clones, 79% of them singletons. Sequenced material: peripheral blood. These receptors were obtained from a human donor in a cohort sampled during active COVID-19.

The J gene is TRBJ2-7, the V gene TRBV30; 9 bases are a match to TRBD1. The ends lost 4 bases at V and 1 base at J; junction bases unmatched: 5. CDR1 and CDR2 from the germline V gene are GTSNPN and SVGIG (reference sequence). The CDR3 is 14 amino acids. CDR3 loop: CAWNAGQGSYEQYF. CDR3 DNA: TGTGCCTGGAATGCGGGACAGGGATCCTACGAGCAGTACTTC.

J is TRBJ2-5 and V is TRBV27; 8 nucleotides line up with TRBD2. The ends lost 1 base at V and 2 bases at J; junction bases unmatched: 3. Germline CDR1 MNHEY, CDR2 SMNVEV (reference sequence). There are 15 residues in the CDR3. The CDR3 DNA is TGTGCCAGCAGTTTATGGGCGGGGGGACAAGAGACCCAGTACTTC. Its translation: CASSLWAGGQETQYF.

This chain connects TRBV19 to TRBJ1-2; D may be TRBD1 (5 bases). V was shortened by 4 bases and J by 8 bases, with 26 bases between the two germline ends. The germline V gene has CDR1 LNHDA and CDR2 SQIVND (reference sequence). The CDR3 has 17 residues. As DNA, the CDR3 is TGTGCCAGTAGTACGGACCCCGAAGCAGGGAGGATCTTAGGCTACACCTTC. This encodes CASSTDPEAGRILGYTF.

This clone has just a few counts. This sequence joins TRBV28 and TRBJ2-7; 14 bases fit TRBD2. The CDR3 spans 14 residues. J was trimmed by 5 bases and V by 6 bases; bases with no gene match: 3. In germline, CDR1 is MDHEN, CDR2 SYDVKM. The CDR3 loop is CASSPGLAGDEQYF. Here the CDR3 DNA reads TGTGCCAGCAGCCCGGGACTAGCGGGAGACGAGCAGTACTTC.

The rearrangement uses TRBV10-3 and TRBJ2-3; D ambiguous. The CDR3 consists of 15 residues. From germline, CDR1 is ENHRY and CDR2 SYGVKD. V was shortened by 0 bases and J by 3 bases, with 10 bases between the two germline ends. The CDR3 is CAISESPSETDTQYF. Written as DNA, the CDR3 is TGTGCCATCAGTGAGTCTCCTAGTGAGACAGATACGCAGTATTTT.

CDR3 sequence: CASSLGAGLNTEAFF. CDR3 bases: TGTGCCAGCAGCTTAGGGGCGGGACTGAACACTGAAGCTTTCTTT. The chain links TRBV11-2 to TRBJ1-1; possibly TRBD1 for D (5 bases). Trimming took off 1 base at V and 0 bases at J, with 9 bases between the two ends. Germline loops: CDR1 SGHAT, CDR2 FQNNGV. This CDR3 spans 15 amino acids.

J is TRBJ2-7 and V is TRBV5-6, with a tentative D call TRBD1 (5 bases). V was clipped by 2 bases and J by 3 bases, with 6 bases between them. The germline gives CDR1 SGHDT, CDR2 YYEEEE. The CDR3 is 12 residues long. CDR3 amino acids: CASSFQGYEQYF. The DNA of the CDR3 is TGTGCCAGCAGCTTTCAGGGCTACGAGCAGTACTTC.

The V call is TRBV6-1, the J call TRBJ1-2; D is ambiguous. The CDR3 consists of 15 residues. Trimming took 3 bases from V and 5 from J, leaving 16 bases between them. Germline CDR1 reads MNHNS; CDR2 reads SASEGT. The CDR3, as DNA: TGTGCCAGCAGTGACGGGTCGGGATTTCGATATGGCTACACCTTC. Amino acid sequence: CASSDGSGFRYGYTF.

CDR3 in DNA: TGTGCCAGCTCATCGGCTTCCCTGACAGTCTCCTACGAGCAGTACTTC. Translated: CASSSASLTVSYEQYF. The chain couples TRBV18 to TRBJ2-7; D might be TRBD1 (5 bases). The V end lost 5 bases, the J end lost 0 bases, and 17 bases lay between the germline ends. The germline V gene has CDR1 KGHSH and CDR2 LQKENI. CDR3 length: 16 residues.

The chain employs TRBV24-1 and TRBJ2-3, with TRBD2 as a possible D gene (6 bases). Per the germline V gene, CDR1 is KGHDR and CDR2 is SFDVKD. CDR3 size: 16 residues. V was shortened by 2 bases and J by 2 bases, with 13 bases between the two germline ends. The CDR3 spells CATSDSGGLITDTQYF. The DNA for the CDR3 is TGTGCCACCAGTGATTCTGGAGGGCTAATCACAGATACGCAGTATTTT.

The chain joins TRBV19 to TRBJ1-4, with D possibly being TRBD1 (5 bases). The V end was cut by 7 bases, the J end by 7 bases, with 16 bases between. This CDR3 is built from 14 residues. Germline CDR1 is LNHDA and CDR2 is SQIVND (reference sequence). CDR3 residues: CASTHSGTSEKLFF. CDR3 nucleotides: TGTGCCAGTACCCACTCCGGGACTTCTGAAAAACTGTTTTTT.

J is TRBJ2-1 and V is TRBV7-9, with 7 bases identical to TRBD2. The CDR3 has 15 residues. The germline gives CDR1 SEHNR, CDR2 FQNEAQ (reference sequence). J was trimmed by 5 bases and V by 0 bases; bases with no gene match: 4. CDR3 in DNA: TGTGCCAGCAGCTTAGCGGGGGGGAGCCACAATGAGCAGTTCTTC. Protein product: CASSLAGGSHNEQFF. Full variable domain (missing parts from reference TRBV7-9 and TRBJ2-1): DTGVSQNPRHKITKRGQNVTFRCDPISEHNRLYWYRQTLGQGPEFLTYFQNEAQLEKSRLLSDRFSAERPKGSFSTLEIQRTEQGDSAMYLCASSLAGGSHNEQFFGPGTRLTVL.

This clone is a singleton in its sample. This rearrangement joins TRBV18 to TRBJ1-6; TRBD1 aligns across 7 bases. The germline V gene has CDR1 KGHSH and CDR2 LQKENI. The J segment lost 7 bases and the V segment lost 0 bases, leaving 3 bases of the junction unmatched. The CDR3 contains 15 residues. This CDR3 is CASSPPGQTNSPLHF. In DNA form, the CDR3 reads TGTGCCAGCTCACCACCGGGACAGACCAATTCACCCCTCCACTTT.

The V call is TRBV15, the J call TRBJ1-1; D is undetermined. CDR3 size: 13 residues. The V and J ends lost 1 base and 8 bases respectively, with 11 bases between them. Per germline, CDR1 LNHNV and CDR2 YYDKDF (reference sequence). CDR3 sequence reads: CATSRGTGSEAFF. The CDR3 DNA reads as TGTGCCACCAGCAGAGGTACGGGGTCCGAAGCTTTCTTT.

The CDR3 protein is CAIQGTNEKLFF. The CDR3 region has the DNA TGTGCCATCCAGGGTACTAATGAAAAACTGTTTTTT. The chain is built from TRBV10-3 and TRBJ1-4, with D perhaps TRBD1 (5 bases). Germline V lookup: CDR1 ENHRY, CDR2 SYGVKD. The CDR3 covers 12 residues. V was cut by 8 bases and J by 2 bases, with 6 bases left in between.

This sequence joins TRBV6-5 and TRBJ2-7; TRBD1 might be the D (5 bases). The CDR3 length is 11 residues. V lost 8 bases to trimming and J lost 6 bases, with 11 bases between them. Germline V lookup: CDR1 MNHEY, CDR2 SVGAGI. Written as DNA, the CDR3 is TGTGCCAGCTCCAGGGTTGGCGAGCAGTACTTC. Amino acids: CASSRVGEQYF.

The V gene is TRBV10-3, the J gene TRBJ2-3; unclear D gene. The CDR3 contains 13 residues. The germline V gene has CDR1 ENHRY and CDR2 SYGVKD. Between the trimmed V and J ends, which lost 4 bases and 2 bases, there was a span of 7 bases. CDR3 residues: CAISGPDTDTQYF. CDR3 nucleotide sequence: TGTGCCATCAGTGGGCCAGACACAGATACGCAGTATTTT.

This clone was detected only a few times. The rearrangement links TRBV7-2 to TRBJ1-2; a possible D gene is TRBD1 (6 bases). This CDR3 has 14 amino acids. Germline V CDR1 and CDR2: SGHTA, FQGNSA. Trimming left V 6 bases short and J 6 bases short, with 17 bases between. The CDR3 DNA reads TGTGCCAGCAGTAACGACAGGCTTTTTAATGGCTACACCTTC. This codes for CASSNDRLFNGYTF.

This clone has more than one count but fewer than ten. V usage is TRBV6-2 or TRBV6-3 and J usage is TRBJ2-1; tentative D call: TRBD2 (5 bases). V shed 4 bases and J shed 6 bases, with 10 bases lying between them. CDR3 size: 13 residues. Germline V gene data show CDR1 as MNHEY and CDR2 as SVGEGT. The CDR3: CASSSDSFNEQFF. CDR3 sequence (DNA): TGTGCCAGCAGTTCGGACTCTTTCAATGAGCAGTTCTTC.

This clone was counted at least ten times. This sequence joins TRBV30 and TRBJ1-2, with D maybe TRBD1 (6 bases). This CDR3 is built from 10 residues. CDR1 is GTSNPN and CDR2 is SVGIG in the germline V gene (reference sequence). V was shortened by 7 bases and J by 8 bases, with 11 bases between the two germline ends. CDR3 sequence reads: CASFRGGYTF. In DNA, the CDR3 is TGTGCCTCCTTCAGGGGCGGCTACACCTTC.

The chain joins TRBV9 to TRBJ2-5; 10 bases are a match to TRBD2. V was clipped by 0 bases and J by 2 bases; unmatched bases: 7. From germline, CDR1 is SGDLS and CDR2 YYNGEE. This CDR3 is built from 17 residues. CDR3 sequence reads: CASSVGISGGPQETQYF. The CDR3 bases are TGTGCCAGCAGCGTAGGGATTAGCGGGGGGCCTCAAGAGACCCAGTACTTC.

The chain uses TRBV10-3 and TRBJ2-3; no definite D call. CDR1 and CDR2 from the germline V gene are ENHRY and SYGVKD. The CDR3 runs to 11 residues. Trimming stripped 3 bases from V and 6 bases from J, with 4 bases between. In nucleotides, the CDR3 is TGTGCCATCAGTGATCTCGATACGCAGTATTTT. Translation gives CAISDLDTQYF.

The V gene is TRBV10-2, the J gene TRBJ2-7, with TRBD2 identical over 8 bases. V lost 11 bases to trimming and J lost 1 base; unmatched junction nucleotides: 13. This CDR3 has 15 residues. The germline gives CDR1 WSHSY, CDR2 SAAADI. The CDR3 loop is CAAAGVEGRSYEQYF. CDR3 DNA sequence: TGCGCCGCAGCGGGGGTGGAGGGCCGATCCTACGAGCAGTACTTC.

This chain uses TRBV27 with TRBJ2-7; a weak D match, TRBD2 (6 bases). This CDR3 has 15 amino acids. Trimming cost V 6 bases and J 0 bases, with 15 bases left between them. The V gene's germline CDR1 is MNHEY and CDR2 SMNVEV (reference sequence). CDR3 bases: TGTGCCAGCAGCCCTTTCGGGGGAAACTCCTACGAGCAGTACTTC. It translates to CASSPFGGNSYEQYF.